Listed below are T cell receptor beta chains from one sample, sequenced in a study of blood T cell repertoires in COVID-19. Method: immunoSEQ multiplex PCR; TCRdb's copy keeps in-frame clones and lacks some. The sample has 200,000 to 250,000 clones, 70% to 85% seen once. The sequenced sample consisted of peripheral blood. The origin of the receptors is a woman older than 75 with COVID-19, enrolled during active disease. Both conserved end residues are part of each CDR3. A D gene is named only where the DNA matches it firmly. Only part of the rows carry a size: once, few, many, or a class if the clone is expanded.

d_call	clone_size	v_call	j_call	cdr3_nt	cdr3_aa
.	.	TRBV6-5	TRBJ2-1	TGTGCCAGCAGTTACTCGCCTACAGGACGCCGTGAGCAGTTCTTC	CASSYSPTGRREQFF
TRBD1	.	TRBV6-5	TRBJ1-3	TGTGCCAGCAGCTTCACAGGGGCTGGAAACACCATATATTTT	CASSFTGAGNTIYF
TRBD1	.	TRBV7-8	TRBJ1-5	TGTGCCAGCAGCTCTATCAGGGGGGCCGAATTCAATCAGCCCCAGCATTTT	CASSSIRGAEFNQPQHF
.	once	TRBV7-9	TRBJ2-5	TGTGCCAGCAGCCCACCGAGCCTAGCAGAGACCCAGTACTTC	CASSPPSLAETQYF
.	.	TRBV3-1/TRBV3-2	TRBJ2-5	TGTGCCAGCAGCCAAGTTCAGGAGACCCAGTACTTC	CASSQVQETQYF
TRBD1	few	TRBV28	TRBJ1-5	TGTGCCAGCAGGGCTCGGACAGGTGGTCAGCCCCAGCATTTT	CASRARTGGQPQHF
TRBD2	.	TRBV9	TRBJ2-5	TGTGCCAGCAGCGTAGGTTTTCCCCTAGCGGGGGAGGAGACCCAGTACTTC	CASSVGFPLAGEETQYF
.	.	TRBV4-1	TRBJ1-2	TGCGCCAGCAGCCAAGATCTTACAGGGAGAAGGGACTACACCTTC	CASSQDLTGRRDYTF
.	.	TRBV5-1	TRBJ2-5	TGCGCCAGCAGCTCCGAGCCGGTAGGGGTTGGTGGCGAGACCCAGTACTTC	CASSSEPVGVGGETQYF
TRBD1	few	TRBV29-1	TRBJ1-2	TGCAGCGTTGAAGCGGACAGGGTGGGTGTAGGGTGTACCTTC	CSVEADRVGVGCTF
.	.	TRBV5-1	TRBJ1-3	TGCGCCAGCAGCTTTGGCAGGGGCGTCTCTGGAAACACCATATATTTT	CASSFGRGVSGNTIYF
.	.	TRBV11-2	TRBJ2-7	TGTGCCAGCATGCCCTGGAGCTCCTACGAGCAGTACTTC	CASMPWSSYEQYF
.	many	TRBV28	TRBJ1-4	TGTGCCAGCAGTTCCTTCCGGGACGGCCTAAGGAGGGGTGGTGAAAAACTGTTTTTT	CASSSFRDGLRRGGEKLFF
.	once	TRBV3-1/TRBV3-2	TRBJ1-1	TGTGCCAGCAGCCCTTCCTGGGCGTCGGCTTTCTTT	CASSPSWASAFF
TRBD2	.	TRBV5-1	TRBJ2-7	TGCGCCAGCAGCTTCGGACTAGCGGACTCCTACGAGCAGTACTTC	CASSFGLADSYEQYF
.	.	TRBV3-1/TRBV3-2	TRBJ2-5	TGTGCCAGCAGCCAAGATCTGATGGAGAGACAAGAGACCCAGTACTTC	CASSQDLMERQETQYF
TRBD2	.	TRBV19	TRBJ2-3	TGTGCCAGTAGTATAACGGGACTAGCGGACACAGATACGCAGTATTTT	CASSITGLADTDTQYF
.	.	TRBV12-3/TRBV12-4	TRBJ1-3	TGTGCCAGCAGTTCCAGGGCTGGAAACACCATATATTTT	CASSSRAGNTIYF
.	.	TRBV6-6	TRBJ2-7	TGTGCCAGCAAAGATACAGGGACCTACGAGCAGTACTTC	CASKDTGTYEQYF
TRBD1	.	TRBV3-1/TRBV3-2	TRBJ1-5	TGTGCCAGCAGCCAAGCAGGGGGGCAGCCCCAGCATTTT	CASSQAGGQPQHF
.	.	TRBV5-4	TRBJ1-2	TGTGCCAGCAGCTTGGATTCATATGGCTACACCTTC	CASSLDSYGYTF
.	.	TRBV5-1	TRBJ1-4	TGCGCCAGCAGCGATCCCGGTTCCAATGAAAAACTGTTTTTT	CASSDPGSNEKLFF